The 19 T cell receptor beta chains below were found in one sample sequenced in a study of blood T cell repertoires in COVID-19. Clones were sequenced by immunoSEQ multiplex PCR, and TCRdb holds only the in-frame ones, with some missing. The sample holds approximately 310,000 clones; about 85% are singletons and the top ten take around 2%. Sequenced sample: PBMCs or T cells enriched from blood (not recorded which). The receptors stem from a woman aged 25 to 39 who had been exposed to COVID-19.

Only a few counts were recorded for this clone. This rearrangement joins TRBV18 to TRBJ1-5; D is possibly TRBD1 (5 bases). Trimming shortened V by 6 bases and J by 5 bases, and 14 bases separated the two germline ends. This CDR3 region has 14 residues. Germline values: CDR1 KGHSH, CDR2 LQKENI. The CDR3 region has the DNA TGTGCCAGCTCGGGCCAGGGTGGAGATCAGCCCCAGCATTTT. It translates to CASSGQGGDQPQHF. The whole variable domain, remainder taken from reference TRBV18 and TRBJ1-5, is NAGVMQNPRHLVRRRGQEARLRCSPMKGHSHVYWYRQLPEEGLKFMVYLQKENIIDESGMPKERFSAEFPKEGPSILRIQQVVRGDSAAYFCASSGQGGDQPQHFGDGTRLSIL.

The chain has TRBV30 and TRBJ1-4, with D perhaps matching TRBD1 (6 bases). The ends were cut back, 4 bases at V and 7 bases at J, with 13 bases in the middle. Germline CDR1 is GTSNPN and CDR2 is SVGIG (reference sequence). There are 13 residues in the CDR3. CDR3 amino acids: CAWNQGRGEKLFF. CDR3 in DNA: TGTGCCTGGAATCAGGGGAGGGGTGAAAAACTGTTTTTT.

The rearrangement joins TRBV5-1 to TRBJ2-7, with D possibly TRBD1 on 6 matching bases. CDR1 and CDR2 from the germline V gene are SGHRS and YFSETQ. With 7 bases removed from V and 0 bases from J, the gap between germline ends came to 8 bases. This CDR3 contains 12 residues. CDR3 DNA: TGCGCCAGCGGGACAAACTCCTACGAGCAGTACTTC. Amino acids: CASGTNSYEQYF.

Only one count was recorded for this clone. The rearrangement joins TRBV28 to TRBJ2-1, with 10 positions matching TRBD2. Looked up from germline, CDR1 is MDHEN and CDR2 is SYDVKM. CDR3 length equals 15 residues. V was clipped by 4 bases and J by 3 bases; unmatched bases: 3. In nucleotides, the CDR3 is TGTGCCAGCAGTTCTAGCGGGGGAGTCTACAATGAGCAGTTCTTC. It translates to CASSSSGGVYNEQFF.

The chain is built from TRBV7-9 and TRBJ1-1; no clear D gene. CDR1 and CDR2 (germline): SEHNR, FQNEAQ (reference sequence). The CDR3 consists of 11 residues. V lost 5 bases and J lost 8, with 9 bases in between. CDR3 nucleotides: TGTGCCAGCAGCCCCCTCCGGGAAGCTTTCTTT. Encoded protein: CASSPLREAFF.

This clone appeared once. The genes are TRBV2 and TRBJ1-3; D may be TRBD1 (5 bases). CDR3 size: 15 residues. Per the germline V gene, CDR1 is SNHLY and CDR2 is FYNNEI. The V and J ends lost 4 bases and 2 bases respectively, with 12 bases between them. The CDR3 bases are TGTGCCAGCAGTGGGCGGGGGTTCACTGGAAACACCATATATTTT. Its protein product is CASSGRGFTGNTIYF.

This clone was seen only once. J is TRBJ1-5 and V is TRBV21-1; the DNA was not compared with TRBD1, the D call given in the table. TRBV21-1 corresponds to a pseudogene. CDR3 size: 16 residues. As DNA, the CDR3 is TGTGCCAGCAGCAACGACCGGGACAGGGGCAATCAGCCCCAGCATTTT. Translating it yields CASSNDRDRGNQPQHF.

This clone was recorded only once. The CDR3 DNA reads TGCGCCAGCAGCCGAAGACTGGACACCGGGGAGCTGTTTTTT. Translation: CASSRRLDTGELFF. This chain joins TRBV4-1 and TRBJ2-2; D remains unclear. The germline CDR1 and CDR2 sequences are MGHRA and YSYEKL. Trimming removed 4 bases from V and 3 bases from J, with 9 bases in between. The CDR3 is made up of 14 amino acids.

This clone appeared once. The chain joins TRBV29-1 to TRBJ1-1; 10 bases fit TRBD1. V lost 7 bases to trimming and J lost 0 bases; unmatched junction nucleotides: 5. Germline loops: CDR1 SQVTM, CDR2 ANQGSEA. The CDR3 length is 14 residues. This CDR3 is CSARGQGMNTEAFF. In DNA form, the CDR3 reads TGCAGCGCGAGGGGACAGGGGATGAACACTGAAGCTTTCTTT.

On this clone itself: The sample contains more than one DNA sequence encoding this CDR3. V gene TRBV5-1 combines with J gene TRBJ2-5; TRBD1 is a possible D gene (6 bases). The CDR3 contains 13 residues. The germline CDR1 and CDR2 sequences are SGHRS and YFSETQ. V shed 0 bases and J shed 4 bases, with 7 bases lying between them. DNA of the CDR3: TGCGCCAGCAGCTTGGGGGGGCGAGAGACCCAGTACTTC. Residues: CASSLGGRETQYF.

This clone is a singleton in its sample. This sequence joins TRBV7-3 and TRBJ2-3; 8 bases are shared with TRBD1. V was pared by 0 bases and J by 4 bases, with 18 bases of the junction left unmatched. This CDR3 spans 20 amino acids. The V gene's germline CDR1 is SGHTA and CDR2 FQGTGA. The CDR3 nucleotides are TGTGCCAGCAGCTTAACTGCGCGGAGGATGACAGGGGCTAAGGCAGATACGCAGTATTTT. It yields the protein CASSLTARRMTGAKADTQYF.

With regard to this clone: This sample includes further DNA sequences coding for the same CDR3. CDR3 sequence: CASSQGRGVGYTF. CDR3 nucleotides: TGTGCCAGCAGCCAGGGACGGGGGGTCGGCTACACCTTC. The V call is TRBV3-1 (or the pseudogene TRBV3-2), the J call TRBJ1-2, with a weak D call TRBD1 (5 bases). V lost 3 bases and J lost 8, with 13 bases in between. This CDR3 spans 13 amino acids. Germline loops: CDR1 LGHDT, CDR2 YNNKEL (reference sequence).

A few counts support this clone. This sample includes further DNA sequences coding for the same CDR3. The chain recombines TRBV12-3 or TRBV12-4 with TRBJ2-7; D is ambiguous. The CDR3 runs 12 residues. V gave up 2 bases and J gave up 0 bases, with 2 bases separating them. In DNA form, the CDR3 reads TGTGCCAGCAGTTTACACTCCTACGAGCAGTACTTC. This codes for CASSLHSYEQYF.

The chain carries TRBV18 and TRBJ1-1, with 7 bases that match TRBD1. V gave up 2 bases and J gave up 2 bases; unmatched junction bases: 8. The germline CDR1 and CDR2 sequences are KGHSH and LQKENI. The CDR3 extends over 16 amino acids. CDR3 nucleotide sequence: TGTGCCAGCTCACCAATCACAGGGGTAGGAAACACTGAAGCTTTCTTT. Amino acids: CASSPITGVGNTEAFF.

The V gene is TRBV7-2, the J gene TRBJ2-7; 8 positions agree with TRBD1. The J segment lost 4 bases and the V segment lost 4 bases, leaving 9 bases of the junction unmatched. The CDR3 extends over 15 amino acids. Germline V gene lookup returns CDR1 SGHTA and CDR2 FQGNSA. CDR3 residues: CASSSGAGGIYEQYF. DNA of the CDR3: TGTGCCAGCAGCTCTGGGGCAGGGGGCATATACGAGCAGTACTTC.

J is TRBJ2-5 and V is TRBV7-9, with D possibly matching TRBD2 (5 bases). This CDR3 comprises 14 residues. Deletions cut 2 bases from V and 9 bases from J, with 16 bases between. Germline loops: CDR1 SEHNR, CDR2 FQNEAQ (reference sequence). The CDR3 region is CASSLLGGTWAQYF. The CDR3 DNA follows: TGTGCCAGCAGCTTACTCGGAGGAACGTGGGCCCAGTACTTC.

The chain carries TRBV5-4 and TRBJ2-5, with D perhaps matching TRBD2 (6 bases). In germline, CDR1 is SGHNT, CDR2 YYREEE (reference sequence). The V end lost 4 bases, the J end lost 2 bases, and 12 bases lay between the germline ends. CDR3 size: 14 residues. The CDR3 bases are TGTGCCAGCAGCGCAGGGACTTCACAAGAGACCCAGTACTTC. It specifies CASSAGTSQETQYF. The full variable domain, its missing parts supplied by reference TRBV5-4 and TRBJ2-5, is ETGVTQSPTHLIKTRGQQVTLRCSSQSGHNTVSWYQQALGQGPQFIFQYYREEENGRGNFPPRFSGLQFPNYSSELNVNALELDDSALYLCASSAGTSQETQYFGPGTRLLVL.

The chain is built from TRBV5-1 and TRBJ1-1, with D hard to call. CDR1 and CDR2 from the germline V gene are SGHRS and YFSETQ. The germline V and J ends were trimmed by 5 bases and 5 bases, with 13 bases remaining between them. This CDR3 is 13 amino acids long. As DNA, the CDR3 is TGCGCCAGCAGATTCGGAGATATTACTGAAGCTTTCTTT. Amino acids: CASRFGDITEAFF.

The CDR3 is CASSLIAQGWNEQFF. For the CDR3, the DNA is TGTGCCAGCAGCTTAATAGCCCAGGGGTGGAATGAGCAGTTCTTC. This chain connects TRBV7-3 to TRBJ2-1; D may be TRBD1 (6 bases). The CDR3 sequence is 15 residues long. With 1 base removed from V and 7 bases from J, the gap between germline ends came to 14 bases. Germline CDR1 and CDR2: SGHTA and FQGTGA.